This TCR beta chain was profiled in a study of CD8 T cells in Susac syndrome. With regard to this clonotype: A junction boundary mismatches the germline segment, possibly from a read error.

Germline values: CDR1 LGHDT, CDR2 YNNKEL (reference sequence). The CDR3 loop spans 16 amino acids. The RNA, about 0.5 to 1 ug, was put through reverse transcription using random hexamers. TCRdb called the immunoSEQ multiplex PCR reads again in MiXCR, with one record for every CDR3 protein. The sample has some 150,000 distinct CDR3 sequences; approximately 95% are singletons. This rearrangement joins TRBV3-1 to TRBJ2-6; D may be TRBD1 (5 bases). Sequences were obtained from CD4+ T cells from PBMCs. The sequence was obtained from a human donor with Susac syndrome. The CDR3 spells CASSQRHNSGANALTF. The CDR3 DNA reads TGTGCCAGCAGCCAACGTCACAACTCTGGGGCCAACGCCCTGACTTTC.